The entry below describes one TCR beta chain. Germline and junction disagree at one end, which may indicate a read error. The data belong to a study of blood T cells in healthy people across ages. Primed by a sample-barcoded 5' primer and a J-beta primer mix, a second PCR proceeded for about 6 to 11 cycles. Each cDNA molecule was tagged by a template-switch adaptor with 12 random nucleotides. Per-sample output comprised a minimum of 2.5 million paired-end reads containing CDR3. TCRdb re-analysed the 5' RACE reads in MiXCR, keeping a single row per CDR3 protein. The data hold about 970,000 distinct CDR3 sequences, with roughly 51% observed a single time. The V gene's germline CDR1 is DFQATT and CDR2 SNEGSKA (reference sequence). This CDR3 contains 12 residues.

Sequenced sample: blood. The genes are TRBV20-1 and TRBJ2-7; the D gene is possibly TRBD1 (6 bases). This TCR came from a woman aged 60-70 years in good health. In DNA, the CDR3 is TGCGGTGCTAGAAAACAGGGTTACGAGCAGTACTTC. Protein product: CGARKQGYEQYF.